This T cell receptor (beta chain) came from a study of T cell responses to AZD1222 COVID-19 vaccine. Study details: Some second doses came at about 4 weeks and others at about 12 weeks; these were pooled.

The CDR3 is 13 residues long. In germline, CDR1 is MDHEN, CDR2 SYDVKM. The germline V and J ends were trimmed by 7 bases and 3 bases, with 10 bases remaining between them. In regard to this clone: Its antigen is unidentified.

Clones were read by immunoSEQ multiplex PCR, and TCRdb kept only the in-frame ones, dropping some. The sample has tens of thousands of clones; less than 85% are singletons. Points from the study as a whole: Donors skewed white British and female; clonal diversity was possibly underestimated.

V gene TRBV28 combines with J gene TRBJ2-1; D is perhaps TRBD2 (6 bases). The sample was peripheral blood, taken on day 0 of AZD1222 vaccination. The clonotype was recovered from an adult in good health. The chain's CDR3 is CASTTGDYNEQFF. In DNA form, the CDR3 reads TGTGCCAGCACTACGGGGGACTACAATGAGCAGTTCTTC.